Below, 20 T cell receptor beta chains from the same sample are listed, as sequenced in a study of T cells after yellow fever vaccination. TCRdb recomputed calls from the 5' RACE reads with MiXCR, one row per CDR3 protein. Here the sample spans roughly 350,000 distinct CDR3 sequences, 4.1% being singletons. Specimen: PBMCs, collected 5 days after the yellow fever booster vaccination. The receptor source for this set is a man younger than 30 who received the YFV17D yellow fever vaccine.

This chain links TRBV25-1 with TRBJ2-1; D may be TRBD1 (6 bases). This CDR3 has 15 residues. Germline V CDR1 and CDR2: MGHDK, SYGVNS. V was pared by 2 bases and J by 8 bases, with 16 bases between. CDR3 region: CASSEGGRGRDEQFF. CDR3 bases: TGTGCCAGCAGTGAAGGGGGCAGGGGTAGGGATGAGCAGTTCTTC.

V gene TRBV11-2 combines with J gene TRBJ2-1; D not resolved. There are 14 residues in the CDR3. CDR1 SGHAT and CDR2 FQNNGV come from the germline V gene. Trimming took 6 bases from V and 9 from J, leaving 18 bases between them. CDR3 residues: CASRVLYGFSEQFF. The CDR3 DNA follows: TGTGCCAGCAGGGTCCTCTATGGCTTCAGTGAGCAGTTCTTC.

V and J are TRBV20-1 and TRBJ2-1; D unclear. This CDR3 contains 14 residues. V was shortened by 2 bases and J by 0 bases, with 8 bases between the two germline ends. Per germline, CDR1 DFQATT and CDR2 SNEGSKA (reference sequence). DNA for the CDR3: TGCAGTGCTAGATTGGGTTACTCCTACAATGAGCAGTTCTTC. Encoded protein: CSARLGYSYNEQFF.

The rearrangement joins TRBV5-1 to TRBJ2-1, with 11 bases identical to TRBD2. Germline-derived CDR1 and CDR2 are SGHRS and YFSETQ. V lost 0 bases to trimming and J lost 8 bases; unmatched junction nucleotides: 10. The CDR3 loop spans 17 amino acids. CDR3: CASSLGLAGGSSYEQFF. In nucleotides, the CDR3 is TGCGCCAGCAGCTTGGGGCTAGCGGGGGGTTCCTCATATGAGCAGTTCTTC. Filled out from reference TRBV5-1 and TRBJ2-1, the complete variable domain reads KAGVTQTPRYLIKTRGQQVTLSCSPISGHRSVSWYQQTPGQGLQFLFEYFSETQRNKGNFPGRFSGRQFSNSRSEMNVSTLELGDSALYLCASSLGLAGGSSYEQFFGPGTRLTVL.

As DNA, the CDR3 is TGTGCCATCAGTGAGTCGTTGGGCGAGCAGTACGTC. Translated, it gives CAISESLGEQYV. V and J are TRBV10-3 and TRBJ2-7, with D uncertain. Per the germline V gene, CDR1 is ENHRY and CDR2 is SYGVKD. Trimming took 0 bases from V and 6 from J, leaving 6 bases between them. This CDR3 spans 12 amino acids.

The chain joins TRBV20-1 to TRBJ2-1; 10 bases are shared with TRBD2. CDR1 is DFQATT and CDR2 is SNEGSKA in the germline V gene (reference sequence). This CDR3 contains 14 residues. After removal of 6 bases from V and 7 bases from J, the junction contained 9 bases not matched to a gene. The CDR3 nucleotides are TGCAGTGCCTTGGGACTAGCGAAGCCTAATGAGCAGTTCTTC. Translated: CSALGLAKPNEQFF.

In regard to this clonotype: One junction end does not reproduce the germline sequence, and a read error may be involved. V is TRBV4-2 and J is TRBJ2-3, with D unclear. Looked up from germline, CDR1 is LGHNA and CDR2 is YNFKEQ. The CDR3 length is 15 residues. The CDR3 is CASSKEYRALDTQYF. Written as DNA, the CDR3 is TGTGCCAGCAGCAAAGAGTATAGGGCTTTGGATACGCAGTATTTT.

This clonotype came up many times. The V call is TRBV7-9, the J call TRBJ2-4, with 10 bases lining up with TRBD1. V was pared by 5 bases and J by 5 bases, with 3 bases of the junction left unmatched. The CDR3 consists of 14 residues. From germline, CDR1 is SEHNR and CDR2 FQNEAQ (reference sequence). The CDR3 loop reads CASSPGTGENIQYF. DNA of the CDR3: TGTGCCAGCAGCCCGGGGACAGGGGAAAACATTCAGTACTTC.

This clonotype was observed many times. The CDR3 loop is CASSQDIGAGTGYGYTF. The CDR3 nucleotides read TGTGCCAGCAGCCAAGATATCGGGGCGGGGACTGGGTATGGCTACACCTTC. This rearrangement joins TRBV4-2 to TRBJ1-2, with D perhaps matching TRBD1 (5 bases). Trimming removed 0 bases from V and 5 bases from J, with 19 bases in between. Germline V gives CDR1 LGHNA, CDR2 YNFKEQ. There are 17 residues in the CDR3.

A few counts support this clonotype. The chain carries TRBV14 and TRBJ2-7; D possibly corresponds to TRBD1 (6 bases). The CDR3 runs to 17 residues. The germline CDR1 and CDR2 sequences are SGHDN and FVKESK. V lost 4 bases and J 1 base, leaving 20 bases between the germline ends. CDR3 sequence reads: CASSLRGRTEGSYEQYV. CDR3 in DNA: TGTGCCAGCAGCCTCAGGGGTCGGACAGAAGGGTCCTACGAGCAGTACGTC.

This clonotype showed up many times. The genes are TRBV5-6 and TRBJ2-3; the D gene is possibly TRBD2 (5 bases). Trimming took 7 bases from V and 1 from J, leaving 7 bases between them. CDR1 and CDR2 from the germline V gene are SGHDT and YYEEEE. CDR3 length equals 12 residues. CDR3 DNA sequence: TGTGCCAGCTGGCGGGGCACAGATACGCAGTATTTT. It codes for CASWRGTDTQYF.

V gene TRBV12-3 or TRBV12-4 combines with J gene TRBJ2-4, with D possibly TRBD1 on 6 matching bases. This CDR3 spans 15 amino acids. V dropped 4 bases and J dropped 6 bases, with 16 bases sitting between them. CDR3 in amino acids: CASSSARDNRNIQYF. In nucleotides, the CDR3 is TGTGCCAGCAGTTCAGCCAGGGACAATCGAAACATTCAGTACTTC.

This clonotype was observed a few times. The V and J genes are TRBV25-1 and TRBJ2-5; perhaps TRBD1 as D (6 bases). This CDR3 has 16 residues. Trimming removed 0 bases from V and 2 bases from J, with 13 bases in between. Germline CDR1 reads MGHDK; CDR2 reads SYGVNS. The CDR3 bases are TGTGCCAGCAGTGAATATACAGGGAGTAGGCAAGAGACCCAGTACTTC. Translating it yields CASSEYTGSRQETQYF.

This clonotype was found many times. This rearrangement joins TRBV7-2 to TRBJ2-3; 7 positions agree with TRBD1. Trimming cost V 6 bases and J 3 bases; bases outside gene matches: 9. Per the germline V gene, CDR1 is SGHTA and CDR2 is FQGNSA. The CDR3 runs 15 residues. Here the CDR3 reads CASSQTGTVTDTQYF. CDR3 in DNA: TGTGCCAGCAGTCAGACCGGGACAGTAACAGATACGCAGTATTTT.

This clonotype was counted between two and nine times. The J gene is TRBJ2-1, the V gene TRBV20-1, with unresolved D. The germline V gene encodes CDR1 DFQATT and CDR2 SNEGSKA (reference sequence). V gave up 3 bases and J gave up 1 base, with 10 bases separating them. The CDR3 consists of 14 residues. This CDR3 is CSASGTRSYNEQFF. The CDR3 DNA reads TGCAGTGCTAGTGGCACAAGATCCTACAATGAGCAGTTCTTC.

This clonotype was seen more than once but under ten times. CDR3 sequence (DNA): TGTGCCAGCTTAATTTCAGGGGGGACTGAAGCTTTCTTT. Its protein is CASLISGGTEAFF. This chain joins TRBV18 and TRBJ1-1; 7 nucleotides line up with TRBD1. Per the germline V gene, CDR1 is KGHSH and CDR2 is LQKENI. This CDR3 has 13 amino acids. Trimming removed 7 bases from V and 5 bases from J; junction bases left unmatched: 7.

This clonotype was detected a few times. The chain recombines TRBV19 with TRBJ1-5; possibly TRBD1 for D (6 bases). Germline loops: CDR1 LNHDA, CDR2 SQIVND (reference sequence). The CDR3 has 15 amino acids. The V end lost 1 base, the J end lost 2 bases, and 9 bases lay between the germline ends. CDR3 sequence reads: CASSIVQGGNQPQHF. In DNA form, the CDR3 reads TGTGCCAGTAGTATAGTACAGGGAGGCAATCAGCCCCAGCATTTT.

This chain uses TRBV27 with TRBJ2-3; 7 bases align to TRBD2. V lost 5 bases, J lost 1 base, and 6 bases stayed unmatched. This CDR3 region has 15 residues. Germline lookup yields CDR1 MNHEY and CDR2 SMNVEV (reference sequence). Here the CDR3 reads CASSTSSGRTDTQYF. Written as DNA, the CDR3 is TGTGCCAGCAGTACGTCTAGCGGACGCACAGATACGCAGTATTTT.

The gene calls are TRBV12-3 or TRBV12-4 and TRBJ1-3; D unresolved. The V end lost 4 bases, the J end lost 0 bases, and 28 bases lay between the germline ends. The CDR3 consists of 21 residues. As DNA, the CDR3 is TGTGCCAGCAGTTACAACTACAGACTGAGAAGTTGGCAATTCTCTGGAAACACCATATATTTT. This sequence encodes CASSYNYRLRSWQFSGNTIYF.

This clonotype was recorded a few times. The chain employs TRBV14 and TRBJ1-2; D perhaps matches TRBD1 (6 bases). Germline V CDR1 and CDR2: SGHDN, FVKESK. V lost 2 bases and J 6 bases, leaving 13 bases between the germline ends. The CDR3 consists of 14 residues. CDR3 nucleotide sequence: TGTGCCAGCAGCCAAAACTTTCAGGGGAATGGCTACACCTTC. Its translation is CASSQNFQGNGYTF.